This T cell receptor beta chain derives from a study of blood T cell repertoires in COVID-19. The wider study: From the United States, Italy and Spain came samples of acute and convalescent COVID-19.

As handled by the study authors: From reference gene primer amplification, estimates of nucleated cell counts were derived. Assay: immunoSEQ multiplex PCR; the TCRdb copy retains only in-frame clones and omits some. D and trimming were read from the DNA, whereas the V and J calls and clone size are those reported in that table. The profile shows some 120,000 clones, less than 75% of them singletons. Germline CDR1 SNHLY, CDR2 FYNNEI. V was clipped by 4 bases and J by 3 bases, with 4 bases between them. There are 12 residues in the CDR3. This TCR came from a human donor with acute or convalescent COVID-19. The donor label of this sample is uncertain. Sequenced: peripheral blood. V usage is TRBV2 and J usage is TRBJ2-1; D is unclear. CDR3 sequence: CASSADYNEQFF. The CDR3 DNA follows: TGTGCCAGCAGTGCAGACTACAATGAGCAGTTCTTC.